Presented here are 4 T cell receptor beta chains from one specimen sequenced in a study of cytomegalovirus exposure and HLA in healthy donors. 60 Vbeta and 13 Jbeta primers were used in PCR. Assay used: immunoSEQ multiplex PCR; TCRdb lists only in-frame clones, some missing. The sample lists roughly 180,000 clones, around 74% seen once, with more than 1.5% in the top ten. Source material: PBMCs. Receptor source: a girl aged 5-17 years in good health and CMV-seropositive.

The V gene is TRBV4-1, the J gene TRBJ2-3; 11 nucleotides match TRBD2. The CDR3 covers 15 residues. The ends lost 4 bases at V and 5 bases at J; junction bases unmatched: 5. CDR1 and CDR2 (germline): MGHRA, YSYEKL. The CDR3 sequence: CASSPSGGPGDTQYF. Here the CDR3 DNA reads TGCGCCAGCAGCCCTAGCGGGGGGCCTGGAGATACGCAGTATTTT.

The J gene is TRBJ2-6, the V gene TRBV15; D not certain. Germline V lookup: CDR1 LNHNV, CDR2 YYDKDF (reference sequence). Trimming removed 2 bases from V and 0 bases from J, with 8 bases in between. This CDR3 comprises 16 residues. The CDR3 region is CATSRPISSGANVLTF. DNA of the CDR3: TGTGCCACCAGCAGACCTATTAGCTCTGGGGCCAACGTCCTGACTTTC.

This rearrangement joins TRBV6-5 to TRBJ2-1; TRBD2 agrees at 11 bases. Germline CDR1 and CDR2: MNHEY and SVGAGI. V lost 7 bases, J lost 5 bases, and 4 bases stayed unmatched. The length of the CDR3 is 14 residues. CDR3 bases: TGTGCCAGCAAGAGGGGACTAGCGGACAATGAGCAGTTCTTC. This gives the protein CASKRGLADNEQFF.

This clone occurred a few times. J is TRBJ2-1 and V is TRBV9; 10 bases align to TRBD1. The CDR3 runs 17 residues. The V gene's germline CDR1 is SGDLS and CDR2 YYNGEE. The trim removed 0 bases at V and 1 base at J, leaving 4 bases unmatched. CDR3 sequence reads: CASSVGRGQGSYNEQFF. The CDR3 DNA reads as TGTGCCAGCAGCGTAGGCCGGGGACAGGGGTCCTACAATGAGCAGTTCTTC.